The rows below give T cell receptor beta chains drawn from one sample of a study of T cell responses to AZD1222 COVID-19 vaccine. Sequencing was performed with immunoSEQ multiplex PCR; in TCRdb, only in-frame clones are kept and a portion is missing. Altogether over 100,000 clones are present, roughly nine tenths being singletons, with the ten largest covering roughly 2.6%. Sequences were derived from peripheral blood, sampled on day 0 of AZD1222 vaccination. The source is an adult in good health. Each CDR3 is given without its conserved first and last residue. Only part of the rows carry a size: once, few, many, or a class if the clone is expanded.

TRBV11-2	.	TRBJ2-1	ASSPPPHERSSLQF
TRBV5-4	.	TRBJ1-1	ASSLGGMTEAF
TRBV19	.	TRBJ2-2	ASSIDAVTNTGELF
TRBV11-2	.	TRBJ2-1	ASSLGTGTSNEQF
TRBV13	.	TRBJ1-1	ASSLVGRAEAF
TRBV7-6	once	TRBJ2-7	ASSSLAGVAHEQY
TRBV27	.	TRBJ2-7	ASSSSLGGRAHEQY
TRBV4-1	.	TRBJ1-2	ASSQEQGSTNYGYT
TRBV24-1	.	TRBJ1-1	ATSGRGGTEAF
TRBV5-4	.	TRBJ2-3	ASSRAGVVDTQY
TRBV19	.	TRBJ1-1	ASNARGAAEAF
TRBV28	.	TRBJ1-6	ASSFRGAPLH
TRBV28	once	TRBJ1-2	ASSFLLGGYT
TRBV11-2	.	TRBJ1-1	ASSLTRNTEAF
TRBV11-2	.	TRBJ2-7	ASSLMGGGYEQY
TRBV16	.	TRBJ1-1	ASSPYGGGNTEAF
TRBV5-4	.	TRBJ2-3	ASSPPGLAHSDTQY
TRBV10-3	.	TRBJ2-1	AISEAGGGRGEQF
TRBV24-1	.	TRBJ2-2	ATSDLRDRGRTGELF
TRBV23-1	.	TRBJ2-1	ASSQGTSGRFVFYEQF
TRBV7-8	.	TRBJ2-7	ASSLGTNSYEQY
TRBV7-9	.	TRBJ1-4	ASSSLDGNEKLF
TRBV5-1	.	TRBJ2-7	ASSPGTGLTYEQY
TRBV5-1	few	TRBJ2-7	ASSQSGSNSNEQY
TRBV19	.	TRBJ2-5	ASSIDSALGTQY
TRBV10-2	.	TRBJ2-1	ASRPPGLAGGAHNEQF
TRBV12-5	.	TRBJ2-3	ASGLVLTGETDTQY
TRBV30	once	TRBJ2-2	AWSGRTSGTPGELF
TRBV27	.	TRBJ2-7	ASRFRGGSYEQY